This T cell receptor (beta chain) stems from a study of T cell changes during pregnancy in multiple sclerosis. The ends were cut back, 4 bases at V and 7 bases at J, with 19 bases in the middle. Per the germline V gene, CDR1 is MGHRA and CDR2 is YSYEKL. The length of the CDR3 is 16 residues. TCRdb's copy holds only in-frame clones and misses some; the assay was immunoSEQ multiplex PCR. The data show around 39,000 clones, more than 85% seen once. The TCR was taken from a female donor in good health, enrolled as a control in a pregnancy study. The V and J genes are TRBV4-1 and TRBJ2-2; D possibly corresponds to TRBD2 (7 bases). This specimen consisted of CD4+ T cells from peripheral blood mononuclear cells, obtained in the third trimester of pregnancy. CDR3 region: CASSRAQGGGVGELFF. Here the CDR3 DNA reads TGCGCCAGCAGCCGCGCCCAAGGGGGGGGCGTCGGGGAGCTGTTTTTT.